Here is one T cell receptor (beta chain) with its context. Its antigen is undetermined. Roughly 0.9-10 million cryopreserved PBMC were held in samples before DNA extraction. They ran version v3.0 of the immunoSEQ assay at survey level. The assay was immunoSEQ multiplex PCR, and TCRdb's table has in-frame clones only and misses some. This sample has fewer than 40,000 clones, with almost 97% found just once. These data belong to a study of long-term antiretroviral therapy in people with HIV. Whole-study findings and limits: Despite increasing after ART, diversity remained lower than that of transplant donor controls. Possibly under older ART regimens, blood was drawn between the mid-2000s and the late 2010s.

The receptor was isolated from a man in his thirties or forties with HIV. The sequences come from unsorted PBMCs, collected 6.9 years after starting antiretroviral therapy.

The CDR3 DNA sequence: TGCGCCAGCAGCTTCGAAGCGGGGGCTCAGGACGATACGCAGTATTTT. This encodes CASSFEAGAQDDTQYF. This chain joins TRBV5-1 and TRBJ2-3; the match to TRBD2 covers 8 bases. CDR1 SGHRS and CDR2 YFSETQ come from the germline V gene. The CDR3 loop spans 16 amino acids. V gave up 2 bases and J gave up 6 bases; unmatched junction bases: 11.